The text below deals with one TCR beta chain. There is no known antigen for this receptor. Base quality data are lacking; no much larger clone is found one base away. The source of the sample is a study of blood T cell repertoires in COVID-19 (dated by TCRdb to 2018 to 2021). With respect to the entire study: Samples from collaborators originated in the United States, Italy and Spain and spanned both the acute and convalescent phases of COVID-19. Sample metadata almost always included a de-identified subject ID, COVID-19 status, age in years and sex. Deeply sampled blood TCRbeta repertoires from subjects exposed to, actively infected with, or recovered from COVID-19 were included in the dataset. The repertoires were made available in a free public database intended to serve as a resource for research on the immune response to SARS-CoV-2. The prospective study material was composed of cDNA or gDNA derived from T cells, B-cell-depleted T cells, or PBMCs. Samples were obtained from the ongoing ImmuneRACE study (first 160 participants) and from roughly 1,300 subjects provided by 6 global collaborators. HLA class I and class II types, where available, came from metadata supplied by the sample provider rather than from assay-based typing. Study-wide conclusions, independent of this receptor: The quantity of clinical and demographic metadata differed by source and by participant and was supplied without curation.

TCRbeta CDR3 regions were amplified from genomic DNA by means of the immunoSEQ Assay, a bias-controlled multiplex PCR. As for how the authors treated the data: The number of nucleated cells in each sample was estimated by amplification of reference gene primers within the assay. To quantify the absolute abundance of each unique TCRbeta CDR3 rearrangement, sequence reads were collapsed and filtered. For each sample, productive Simpson clonality was calculated by taking the square root of Simpson's diversity index across productive rearrangements. TCRdb re-hosts the immuneACCESS table, in-frame sequences only. Its copies lack some clones; in the studies checked, an unresolved V gene accounts for under half of them, and the cause for the rest is not known. V and J calls and clone size are given by that table; D and trimming were obtained from the DNA. In all, the sample holds about 220,000 clones, and approximately 79% of those were seen once. Jointly, the top ten make up roughly 4.9% of the sample.

Trimmed from V: 0 bases; trimmed from J: 12 bases; junction bases lacking a gene match: 5. CDR1 and CDR2 are read off the germline V gene as SGHDT and YYEEEE. From its cysteine to its phenylalanine, the CDR3 spans 12 amino acids. The DNA shown is the 36-base CDR3, in frame from base 1. Each collaborating institution followed its own protocols to collect whole blood in K2EDTA tubes. Collaborator samples were shipped for TCRbeta analysis as frozen whole blood, isolated PBMCs, or DNA extracted from either sample type. The sequence was collected from a human donor in a cohort sampled during active COVID-19. Sequenced: peripheral blood. The sequence joins TRBV5-6 to TRBJ1-2; 7 middle bases align to TRBD1. The CDR3 region reads CASSLDRGKHTF. The sequenced DNA is TGTGCCAGCAGCTTGGACAGGGGAAAGCACACCTTC.